The rows below give T cell receptor beta chains drawn from one sample of a study of T cells expressing NK-cell markers. For each CDR3 protein, TCRdb gives one entry from its re-call of the 5' RACE reads, without DNA. This table lists around 260,000 distinct CDR3 sequences. The sample was blood T cells: a sorted CD56 or NKG2C T cell subset, CD4+ or CD8+ T cells, or bulk PBMC T cells (not recorded which). The receptors were gathered from a woman aged 18-69 years in good health. The CDR3 runs from the conserved cysteine through the conserved F or W. The order of the fields is J gene, V gene, CDR3 protein.

>TRBJ2-3|TRBV2
CASSEVAGSTDTQYF
>TRBJ1-2|TRBV11-3
CASSLSRYGRSYGYTF
>TRBJ1-1|TRBV30
CASHRRTGNTEAFF
>TRBJ1-4|TRBV5-1
CASRRYPNEKLFF
>TRBJ2-2|TRBV5-1
CASSLVPPDVNTGELFF
>TRBJ2-3|TRBV7-2
CASSLEVGGGLDTQYF
>TRBJ2-5|TRBV20-1
CSAKKRTKGQETQYF
>TRBJ1-5|TRBV29-1
CSIGTGNQPQHF
>TRBJ2-3|TRBV5-4
CASSLRATDTQYF
>TRBJ2-2|TRBV5-4
CASSPKTGGGGELFF
>TRBJ2-3|TRBV20-1
CSATTRFGTDTQYF
>TRBJ2-5|TRBV20-1
CSAISSVGETQYF
>TRBJ2-1|TRBV6-2/TRBV6-3
CASSYVSREQFF
>TRBJ2-2|TRBV5-4
CASSVRGVDTGELFF
>TRBJ2-7|TRBV12-3/TRBV12-4
CASSPGGTNYEQYF
>TRBJ2-1|TRBV6-1
CASSEMATPSYNEQFF
>TRBJ1-5|TRBV3-1
CASSQVVMGQPQHF
>TRBJ2-5|TRBV4-3
CASSQVGREETQYF
>TRBJ2-5|TRBV4-3
CASSQERTSSETQYF
>TRBJ1-6|TRBV7-2
CASSLEGQGRTPLHF
>TRBJ1-5|TRBV12-3/TRBV12-4
CASSIDGGNQPQHF
>TRBJ2-5|TRBV5-1
CASEDGVTTWETQYF
>TRBJ2-2|TRBV7-8
CASSLLAGTGAGELFF
>TRBJ2-7|TRBV19
CASSAQGLASYEQYF
>TRBJ2-1|TRBV14
CASSRDRAQRYNEQFF
>TRBJ2-1|TRBV19
CASSIVGLAGTTAGRSYNEQFF